These 3 T cell receptor beta chains were all obtained from the same sample, sequenced in a study of T cell responses to AZD1222 COVID-19 vaccine (dated by TCRdb to about 2021). Library generation was performed with the immunoSEQ multiplex PCR assay. TCRdb stores this immuneACCESS table with in-frame sequences only. Part of the clones is absent; in the studies checked, under half of the shortfall reflects unresolved V genes, and no reason is known for the rest. Within this sample are 150,000 to 200,000 clones, with 94% of them counted one time only. Of the sample, approximately 0.64% falls within the top ten clones. In the paper's terms, the time point label means: baseline before first vaccination. Sample: peripheral blood, taken on day 0 of AZD1222 vaccination. The receptors shown here come from an adult in good health.

The genes are TRBV19 and TRBJ1-5; no clear D gene. The CDR3 consists of 14 residues. The germline gives CDR1 LNHDA, CDR2 SQIVND (reference sequence). Trimming left V 2 bases short and J 2 bases short, with 7 bases between. CDR3 in amino acids: CASSITLGNQPQHF. CDR3 nucleotides: TGTGCCAGTAGTATAACCCTCGGCAATCAGCCCCAGCATTTT. Full variable domain (remainder filled in from reference TRBV19 and TRBJ1-5): DGGITQSPKYLFRKEGQNVTLSCEQNLNHDAMYWYRQDPGQGLRLIYYSQIVNDFQKGDIAEGYSVSREKKESFPLTVTSAQKNPTAFYLCASSITLGNQPQHFGDGTRLSIL.

CDR3 DNA sequence: TGTGCCAGCAGCAGCTGGACCGACTCCTATAATTCACCCCTCCACTTT. It translates to CASSSWTDSYNSPLHF. The chain recombines TRBV5-4 with TRBJ1-6, with no clear D. Germline V gene sequence: CDR1 SGHNT, CDR2 YYREEE (reference sequence). The CDR3 covers 16 residues. Trimming took 4 bases from V and 0 from J, leaving 11 bases between them.

Of note for this clone: Its ends do not fully match the called genes, so a read error is possible. V is TRBV6-1 and J is TRBJ1-2; D may be TRBD1 (6 bases). CDR3 length equals 11 residues. Germline V gene lookup returns CDR1 MNHNS and CDR2 SASEGT. This CDR3 is CASSEKATGLF. The CDR3 nucleotides read TGTGCCAGCAGTGAAAAGGCGACAGGACTCTTC.